This T cell receptor beta chain was retrieved from a study of T cells after yellow fever vaccination. TCRdb passed the 5' RACE reads through MiXCR, listing each CDR3 protein once. Of some 300,000 distinct CDR3 sequences in the sample, about 10% are singletons; the top ten hold about 3%. This clonotype came up many times. Germline V gene lookup returns CDR1 MDHEN and CDR2 SYDVKM. This CDR3 is built from 15 residues. Trimming removed 8 bases from V and 4 bases from J; junction bases left unmatched: 10. The chain uses TRBV28 and TRBJ2-5; 10 nucleotides agree with TRBD2. This material consisted of CD4+ T cells sorted from PBMCs, taken 5 days after the yellow fever booster vaccination. The receptor's source is a man between 18 and 35 years old who received the YFV17D yellow fever vaccine. The CDR3 DNA is TGTGCCAGCCGGTCCTCCGAGCGGGGGGGAGAGACCCAGTACTTC. It yields the protein CASRSSERGGETQYF.